This TCR beta chain emerged from a study of blood T cell repertoires in COVID-19. Sequencing was performed with immunoSEQ multiplex PCR; in TCRdb, only in-frame clones are kept and a portion is missing. Of 150,000 to 200,000 clones in the sample, 85% to 95% are singletons; the top ten hold 0.76%. V dropped 6 bases and J dropped 7; count of bases not matched to a gene: 5. The CDR3 is 12 amino acids. From germline, CDR1 is LGHDT and CDR2 YNNKEL (reference sequence). Only a few counts were recorded for this clone. Sequencing was carried out using peripheral blood. The rearrangement joins TRBV3-1 (or the pseudogene TRBV3-2) to TRBJ1-2; 7 nucleotides line up with TRBD1. This receptor was obtained from a young man with COVID-19, enrolled during active disease. CDR3 nucleotides: TGTGCCAGCAGAGGGGGCAGCTTTGGCTACACCTTC. This codes for CASRGGSFGYTF.